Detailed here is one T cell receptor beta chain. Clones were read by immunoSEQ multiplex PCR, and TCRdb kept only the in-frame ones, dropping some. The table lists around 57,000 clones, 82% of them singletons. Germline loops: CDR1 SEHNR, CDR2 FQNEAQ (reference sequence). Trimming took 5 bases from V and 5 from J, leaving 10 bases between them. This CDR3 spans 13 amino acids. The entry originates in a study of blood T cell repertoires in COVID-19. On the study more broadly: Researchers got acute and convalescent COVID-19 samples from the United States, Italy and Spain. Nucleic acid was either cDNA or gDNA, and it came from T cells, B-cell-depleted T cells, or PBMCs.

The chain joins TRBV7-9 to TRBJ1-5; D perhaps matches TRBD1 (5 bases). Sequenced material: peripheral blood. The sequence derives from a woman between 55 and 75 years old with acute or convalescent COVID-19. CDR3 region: CASSTDNYQPQHF. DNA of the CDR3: TGTGCCAGCAGCACGGACAACTATCAGCCCCAGCATTTT.